This paragraph covers one T cell receptor (beta chain) sequence. The antigen remains undetermined. The entry originates in a study of tumor-infiltrating lymphocytes in primary liver carcinoma. The germline gives CDR1 SGHAT, CDR2 FQNNGV. V lost 5 bases, J lost 5 bases, and 2 bases stayed unmatched. The CDR3 covers 14 residues. General study points: A small share of top clones, only about 7.5-25%, was found in all five tumor regions.

Total RNA (roughly 540 ng) served as template for TCR beta cDNA synthesis primed by a constant-region primer. The TCR beta library was amplified through three nested multiplex PCR rounds in a modified ARM-PCR procedure. TRBV1-TRBV30 forward primers paired with a C-beta reverse primer were used in the first two PCR rounds, which ran around 10 cycles each. TCRdb passed the multiplex PCR reads through MiXCR, listing each CDR3 protein once. The sample holds 90,000 to 100,000 distinct CDR3 sequences, 55% to 75% seen once. Scientists recovered RNA and DNA together from approximately 20-30 mg of unsorted bulk tissue. Sampling of each tumor involved five separate regions. Viable tumor cell content exceeded 75% in every tumor sample.

What was sequenced was liver tumor tissue from sampling region 5. Sample subset: tumor region T5, tumor centre. The V gene is TRBV11-2, the J gene TRBJ2-1; 11 bases fit TRBD2. This receptor was identified in a woman aged 55-70 years with primary liver carcinoma and hepatitis B virus infection. CDR3: CASSRTSGHNEQFF. The CDR3 coding sequence is TGTGCCAGCAGCCGGACTAGCGGGCACAATGAGCAGTTCTTC.